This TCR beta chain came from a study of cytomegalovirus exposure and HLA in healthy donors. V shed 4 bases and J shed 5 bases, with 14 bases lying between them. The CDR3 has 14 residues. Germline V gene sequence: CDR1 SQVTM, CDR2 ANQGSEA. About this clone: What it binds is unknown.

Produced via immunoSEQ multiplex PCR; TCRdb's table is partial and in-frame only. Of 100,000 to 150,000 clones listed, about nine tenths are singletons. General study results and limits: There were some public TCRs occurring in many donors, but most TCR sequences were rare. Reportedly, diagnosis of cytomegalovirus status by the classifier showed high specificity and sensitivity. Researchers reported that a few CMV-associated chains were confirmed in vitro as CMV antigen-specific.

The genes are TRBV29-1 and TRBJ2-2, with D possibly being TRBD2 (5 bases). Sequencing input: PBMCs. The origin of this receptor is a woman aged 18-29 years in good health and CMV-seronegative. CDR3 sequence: CSVGVAPGTGELFF. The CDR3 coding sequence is TGCAGCGTTGGAGTGGCCCCGGGGACCGGGGAGCTGTTTTTT.